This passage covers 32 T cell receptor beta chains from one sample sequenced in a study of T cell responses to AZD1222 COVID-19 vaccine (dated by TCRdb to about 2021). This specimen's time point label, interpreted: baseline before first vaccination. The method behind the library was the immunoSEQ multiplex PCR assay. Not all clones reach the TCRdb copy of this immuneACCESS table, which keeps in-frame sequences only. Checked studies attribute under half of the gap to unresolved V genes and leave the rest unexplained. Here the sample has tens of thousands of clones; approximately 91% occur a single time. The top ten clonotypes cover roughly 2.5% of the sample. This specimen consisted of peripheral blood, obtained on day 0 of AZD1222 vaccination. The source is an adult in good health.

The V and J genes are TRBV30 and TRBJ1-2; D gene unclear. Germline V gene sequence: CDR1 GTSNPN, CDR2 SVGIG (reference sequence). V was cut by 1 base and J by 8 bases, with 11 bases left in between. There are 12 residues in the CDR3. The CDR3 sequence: CAWSASNWGYTF. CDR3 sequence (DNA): TGTGCCTGGAGTGCAAGTAACTGGGGCTACACCTTC.

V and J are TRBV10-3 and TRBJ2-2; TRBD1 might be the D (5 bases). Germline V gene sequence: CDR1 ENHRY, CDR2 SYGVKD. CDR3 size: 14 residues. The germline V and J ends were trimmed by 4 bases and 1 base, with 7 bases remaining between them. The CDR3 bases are TGTGCCATCAGTGGCACAGGGAACACCGGGGAGCTGTTTTTT. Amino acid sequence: CAISGTGNTGELFF.

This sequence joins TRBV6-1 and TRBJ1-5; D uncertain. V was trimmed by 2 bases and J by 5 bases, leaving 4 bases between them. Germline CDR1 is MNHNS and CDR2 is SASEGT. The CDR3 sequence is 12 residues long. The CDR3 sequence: CASSEQYQPQHF. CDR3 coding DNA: TGTGCCAGCAGTGAACAGTATCAGCCCCAGCATTTT.

This CDR3 reads CAWSTGKGSWLAKNIQYF. The DNA for the CDR3 is TGTGCCTGGAGTACAGGGAAAGGATCGTGGCTAGCCAAAAACATTCAGTACTTC. The chain carries TRBV30 and TRBJ2-4; the D gene is possibly TRBD1 (6 bases). CDR3 length: 18 residues. Between the trimmed V and J ends, which lost 2 bases and 0 bases, there was a span of 20 bases. Germline-derived CDR1 and CDR2 are GTSNPN and SVGIG (reference sequence).

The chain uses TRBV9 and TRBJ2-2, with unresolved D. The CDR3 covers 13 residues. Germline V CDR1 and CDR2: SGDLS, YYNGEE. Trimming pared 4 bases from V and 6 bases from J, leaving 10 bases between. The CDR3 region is CASSSLVAGELFF. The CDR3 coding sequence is TGTGCCAGCAGCTCCTTGGTCGCCGGGGAGCTGTTTTTT.

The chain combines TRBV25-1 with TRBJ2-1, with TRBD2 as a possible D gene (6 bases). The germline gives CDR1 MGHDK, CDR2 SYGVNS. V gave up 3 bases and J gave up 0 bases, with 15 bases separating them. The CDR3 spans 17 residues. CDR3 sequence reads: CASSDSPSANSYNEQFF. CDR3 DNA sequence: TGTGCCAGCAGTGACTCGCCTAGCGCAAACTCCTACAATGAGCAGTTCTTC. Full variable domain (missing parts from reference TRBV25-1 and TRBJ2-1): EADIYQTPRYLVIGTGKKITLECSQTMGHDKMYWYQQDPGMELHLIHYSYGVNSTEKGDLSSESTVSRIRTEHFPLTLESARPSHTSQYLCASSDSPSANSYNEQFFGPGTRLTVL.

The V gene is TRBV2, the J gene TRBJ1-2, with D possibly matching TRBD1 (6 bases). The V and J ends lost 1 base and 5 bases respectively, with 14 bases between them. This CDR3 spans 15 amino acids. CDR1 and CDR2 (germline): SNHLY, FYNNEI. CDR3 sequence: CASSEGMGAWYGYTF. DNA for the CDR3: TGTGCCAGCAGTGAAGGAATGGGGGCATGGTATGGCTACACCTTC.

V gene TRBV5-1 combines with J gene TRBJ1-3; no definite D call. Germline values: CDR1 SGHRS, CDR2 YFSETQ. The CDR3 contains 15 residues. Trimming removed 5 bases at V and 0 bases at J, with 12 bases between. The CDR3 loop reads CASSTSGDSGNTIYF. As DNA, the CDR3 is TGCGCCAGCAGTACGTCCGGTGACTCTGGAAACACCATATATTTT. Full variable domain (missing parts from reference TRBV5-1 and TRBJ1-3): KAGVTQTPRYLIKTRGQQVTLSCSPISGHRSVSWYQQTPGQGLQFLFEYFSETQRNKGNFPGRFSGRQFSNSRSEMNVSTLELGDSALYLCASSTSGDSGNTIYFGEGSWLTVV.

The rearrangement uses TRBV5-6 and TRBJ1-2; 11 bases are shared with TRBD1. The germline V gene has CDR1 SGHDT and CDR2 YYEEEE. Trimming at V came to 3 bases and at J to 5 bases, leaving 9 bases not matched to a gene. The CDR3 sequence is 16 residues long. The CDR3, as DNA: TGTGCCAGCAGCTCTTCCACCGGGACAGGGGGGTATGGCTACACCTTC. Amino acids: CASSSSTGTGGYGYTF.

The CDR3 protein is CSVEPLSRLTNEKLFF. CDR3 DNA: TGCAGCGTTGAACCCCTATCGAGGCTAACTAATGAAAAACTGTTTTTT. The rearrangement uses TRBV29-1 and TRBJ1-4; D is uncertain. The germline V gene encodes CDR1 SQVTM and CDR2 ANQGSEA. Trimming took off 2 bases at V and 1 base at J, with 14 bases between the two ends. The length of the CDR3 is 16 residues.

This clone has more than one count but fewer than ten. The DNA for the CDR3 is TGTGCCAGCCTAGACAGTAGGACCTATAATTCACCCCTCCACTTT. Translation gives CASLDSRTYNSPLHF. The chain links TRBV2 to TRBJ1-6; TRBD1 is a possible D gene (5 bases). The ends were cut back, 8 bases at V and 2 bases at J, with 13 bases in the middle. The V gene's germline CDR1 is SNHLY and CDR2 FYNNEI. The CDR3 contains 15 residues. Based on the CDR3 plus reference TRBV2 and TRBJ1-6, the full variable domain is EPEVTQTPSHQVTQMGQEVILRCVPISNHLYFYWYRQILGQKVEFLVSFYNNEISEKSEIFDDQFSVERPDGSNFTLKIRSTKLEDSAMYFCASLDSRTYNSPLHFGNGTRLTVT.

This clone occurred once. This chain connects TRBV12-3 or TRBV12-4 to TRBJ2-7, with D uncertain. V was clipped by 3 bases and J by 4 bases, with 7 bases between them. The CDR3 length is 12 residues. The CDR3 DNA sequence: TGTGCCAGCAGTTTCCAGTTGTACGAGCAGTACTTC. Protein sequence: CASSFQLYEQYF.

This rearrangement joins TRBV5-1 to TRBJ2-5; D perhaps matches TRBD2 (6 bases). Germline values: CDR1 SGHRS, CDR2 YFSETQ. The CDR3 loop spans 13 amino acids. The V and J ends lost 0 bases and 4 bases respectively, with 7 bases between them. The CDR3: CASSLERAETQYF. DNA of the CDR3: TGCGCCAGCAGCTTGGAGCGGGCAGAGACCCAGTACTTC.

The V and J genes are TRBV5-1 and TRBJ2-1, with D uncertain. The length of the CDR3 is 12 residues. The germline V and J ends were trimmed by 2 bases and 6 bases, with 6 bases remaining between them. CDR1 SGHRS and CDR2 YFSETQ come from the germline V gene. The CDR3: CASSFDANEQFF. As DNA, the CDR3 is TGCGCCAGCAGCTTCGACGCCAATGAGCAGTTCTTC.

This CDR3 is CASSQDEGTNTEAFF. CDR3 nucleotide sequence: TGCGCCAGCAGCCAAGATGAGGGGACCAACACTGAAGCTTTCTTT. The chain uses TRBV4-3 and TRBJ1-1; possible D gene TRBD1, 5 bases. V lost 0 bases to trimming and J lost 2 bases, with 10 bases between them. Germline V gene lookup returns CDR1 LGHNA and CDR2 YSLEER. CDR3 size: 15 residues.

In DNA form, the CDR3 reads TGTGCCAGCAGCCGGGACGGCGGAGATACGCAGTATTTT. It is translated as CASSRDGGDTQYF. V usage is TRBV7-9 and J usage is TRBJ2-3; the D gene could be TRBD1 or TRBD2 (5 bases each). The V gene's germline CDR1 is SEHNR and CDR2 FQNEAQ (reference sequence). The length of the CDR3 is 13 residues. Trimming pared 5 bases from V and 5 bases from J, leaving 11 bases between. Filled out from reference TRBV7-9 and TRBJ2-3, the complete variable domain reads DTGVSQNPRHKITKRGQNVTFRCDPISEHNRLYWYRQTLGQGPEFLTYFQNEAQLEKSRLLSDRFSAERPKGSFSTLEIQRTEQGDSAMYLCASSRDGGDTQYFGPGTRLTVL.

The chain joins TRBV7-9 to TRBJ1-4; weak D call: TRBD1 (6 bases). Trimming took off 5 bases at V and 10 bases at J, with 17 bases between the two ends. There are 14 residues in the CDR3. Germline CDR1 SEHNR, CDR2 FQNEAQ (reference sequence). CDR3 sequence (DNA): TGTGCCAGCAGCGGACCGAAGGGGGGAGGAAAACTGTTTTTT. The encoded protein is CASSGPKGGGKLFF.

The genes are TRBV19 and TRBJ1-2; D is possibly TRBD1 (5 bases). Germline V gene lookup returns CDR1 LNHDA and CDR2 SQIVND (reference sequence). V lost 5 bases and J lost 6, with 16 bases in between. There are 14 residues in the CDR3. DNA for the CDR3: TGTGCCAGTAGTCCGGGACCCCTGACTAATGGCTACACCTTC. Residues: CASSPGPLTNGYTF.

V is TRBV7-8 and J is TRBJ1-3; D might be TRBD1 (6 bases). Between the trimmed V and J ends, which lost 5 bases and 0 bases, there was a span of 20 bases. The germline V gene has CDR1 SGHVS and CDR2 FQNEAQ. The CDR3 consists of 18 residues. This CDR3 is CASSQVGWGPNSGNTIYF. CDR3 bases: TGTGCCAGCAGCCAGGTGGGGTGGGGGCCCAACTCTGGAAACACCATATATTTT.

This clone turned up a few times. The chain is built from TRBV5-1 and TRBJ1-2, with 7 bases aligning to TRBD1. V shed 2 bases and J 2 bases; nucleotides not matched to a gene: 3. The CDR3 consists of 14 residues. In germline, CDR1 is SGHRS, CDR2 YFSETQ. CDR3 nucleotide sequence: TGCGCCAGCAGCTTAGGGGACAGAAACTATGGCTACACCTTC. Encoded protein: CASSLGDRNYGYTF.

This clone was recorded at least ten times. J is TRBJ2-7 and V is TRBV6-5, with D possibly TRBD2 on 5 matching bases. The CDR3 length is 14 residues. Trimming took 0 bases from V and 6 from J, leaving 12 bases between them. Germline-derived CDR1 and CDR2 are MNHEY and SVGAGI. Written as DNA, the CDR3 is TGTGCCAGCAGTTACTCCCTCGAAGGGAGCGAGCAGTACTTC. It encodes CASSYSLEGSEQYF.

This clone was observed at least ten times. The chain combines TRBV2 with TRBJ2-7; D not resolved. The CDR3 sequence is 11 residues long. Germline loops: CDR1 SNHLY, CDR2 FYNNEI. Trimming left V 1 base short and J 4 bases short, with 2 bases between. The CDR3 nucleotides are TGTGCCAGCAGTGAAGGGTACGAGCAGTACTTC. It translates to CASSEGYEQYF.

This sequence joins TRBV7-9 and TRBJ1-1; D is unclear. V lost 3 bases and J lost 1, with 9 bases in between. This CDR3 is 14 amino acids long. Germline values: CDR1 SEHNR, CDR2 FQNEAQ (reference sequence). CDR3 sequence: CASSFLTRNTEAFF. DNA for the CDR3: TGTGCCAGCAGCTTCCTCACAAGGAACACTGAAGCTTTCTTT.

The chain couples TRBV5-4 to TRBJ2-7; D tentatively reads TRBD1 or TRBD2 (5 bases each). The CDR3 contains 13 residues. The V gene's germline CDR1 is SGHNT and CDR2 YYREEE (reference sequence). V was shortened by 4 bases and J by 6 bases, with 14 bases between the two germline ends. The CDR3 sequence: CASSGTASLEQYF. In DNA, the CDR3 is TGTGCCAGCAGCGGGACCGCTTCCCTCGAGCAGTACTTC.

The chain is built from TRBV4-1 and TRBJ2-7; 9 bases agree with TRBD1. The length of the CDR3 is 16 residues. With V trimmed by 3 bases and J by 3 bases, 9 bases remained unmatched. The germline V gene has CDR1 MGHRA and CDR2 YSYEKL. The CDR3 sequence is CASSQEPGQGLYEQYF. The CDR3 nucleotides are TGCGCCAGCAGCCAGGAACCGGGACAGGGTCTCTACGAGCAGTACTTC.

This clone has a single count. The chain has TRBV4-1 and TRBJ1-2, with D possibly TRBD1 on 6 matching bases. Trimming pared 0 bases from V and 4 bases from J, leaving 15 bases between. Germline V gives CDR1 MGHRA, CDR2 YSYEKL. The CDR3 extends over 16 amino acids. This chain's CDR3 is CASSQEAYRETYGYTF. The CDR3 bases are TGCGCCAGCAGCCAAGAAGCCTACAGGGAGACCTATGGCTACACCTTC.

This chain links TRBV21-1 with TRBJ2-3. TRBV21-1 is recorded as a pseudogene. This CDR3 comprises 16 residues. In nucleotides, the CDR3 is TGTGCCAGCAGCAAAAAAGGTCGAACTAGCACAGATACGCAGTATTTT. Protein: CASSKKGRTSTDTQYF.

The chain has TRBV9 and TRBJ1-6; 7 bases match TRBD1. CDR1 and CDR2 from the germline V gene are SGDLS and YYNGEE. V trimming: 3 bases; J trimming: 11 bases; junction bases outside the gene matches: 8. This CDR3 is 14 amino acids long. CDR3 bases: TGTGCCAGCAGCGCCGACAGGGCCCCGGCACCCCTCCACTTT. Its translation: CASSADRAPAPLHF.

Written as DNA, the CDR3 is TGCGCCAGCAGCTCTTCGTACCAAGAGACCCAGTACTTC. Translated: CASSSSYQETQYF. The chain uses TRBV5-1 and TRBJ2-5; D not certain. Germline V lookup: CDR1 SGHRS, CDR2 YFSETQ. The CDR3 contains 13 residues. Trimming took off 3 bases at V and 0 bases at J, with 6 bases between the two ends.

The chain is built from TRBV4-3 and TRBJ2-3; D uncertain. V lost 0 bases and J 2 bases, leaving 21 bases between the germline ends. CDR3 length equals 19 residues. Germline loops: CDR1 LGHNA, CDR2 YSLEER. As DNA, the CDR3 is TGCGCCAGCAGCCAAGAGAGGTGGTCAGGCTGGATCTTCACAGATACGCAGTATTTT. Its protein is CASSQERWSGWIFTDTQYF.

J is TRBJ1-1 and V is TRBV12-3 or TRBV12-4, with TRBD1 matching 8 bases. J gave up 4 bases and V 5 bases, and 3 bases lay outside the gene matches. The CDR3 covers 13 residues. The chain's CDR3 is CASSPQGATEAFF. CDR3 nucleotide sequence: TGTGCCAGCAGTCCGCAGGGGGCCACTGAAGCTTTCTTT.

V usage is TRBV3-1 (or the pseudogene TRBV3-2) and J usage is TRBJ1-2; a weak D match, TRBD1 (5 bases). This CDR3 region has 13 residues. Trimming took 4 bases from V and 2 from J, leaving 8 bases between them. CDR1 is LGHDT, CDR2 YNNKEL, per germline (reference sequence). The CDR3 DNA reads TGTGCCAGCAGCCGCGGGGGGAACTATGGCTACACCTTC. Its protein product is CASSRGGNYGYTF.